This TCR beta chain stems from a study of spatial heterogeneity in lung cancer. Broader study findings: Higher tumor mutation counts went along with higher counts of expanded intratumoral alpha and beta TCRs.

The time point: sample taken at primary tumor resection. TCRdb redid the calling of the 5' RACE reads with MiXCR, one entry per CDR3 protein. The sample yields about 100,000 distinct CDR3 sequences, around 4.8% seen once. This clonotype was counted at least ten times. Antigen: not known. This CDR3 is 14 amino acids long. Germline CDR1 is DFQATT and CDR2 is SNEGSKA (reference sequence). V gave up 5 bases and J gave up 8 bases; unmatched junction bases: 8. Material: lung tumor tissue, obtained at surgery. V and J are TRBV20-1 and TRBJ2-1; 11 bases map to TRBD2. The receptor was isolated from a male donor with early-stage non-small cell lung cancer. The CDR3, as DNA: TGCAGTGCTCCTACTAGCGGGAGAGTCCATGAGCAGTTCTTC. Its protein is CSAPTSGRVHEQFF.